Below, 16 T cell receptor beta chains from the same sample are listed, as sequenced in a study of cytomegalovirus exposure and HLA in healthy donors (dated by TCRdb to about 2017). Library preparation was by the immunoSEQ multiplex PCR assay. The multiplex PCR relied on a mix of 60 forward primers for TCR Vbeta segments and 13 reverse primers for TCR Jbeta segments. TCRdb carries this immuneACCESS record with in-frame sequences only. Its versions omit some clonotypes, under half of them owing to an unresolved V gene in the studies checked, with the rest unexplained. The sample contains some 200,000 clones, around 82% of them found a single time. The ten largest clones capture nearly 3% of the sample. Sequences were obtained from PBMCs. All receptors derive from a woman aged 25 to 39 in good health and CMV-seronegative.

The J gene is TRBJ2-2, the V gene TRBV19, with 8 bases lining up with TRBD1. This CDR3 is 17 amino acids long. V trimming: 5 bases; J trimming: 6 bases; junction bases outside the gene matches: 14. Germline V gene data show CDR1 as LNHDA and CDR2 as SQIVND (reference sequence). CDR3 nucleotides: TGTGCCAGTAGTCTCCCCTCCCCAGGGGGCGCCGCCGGGGAGCTGTTTTTT. Its protein product is CASSLPSPGGAAGELFF.

This clone was picked up a small number of times. V usage is TRBV6-1 and J usage is TRBJ2-7, with a possible D match to TRBD1 (6 bases). This CDR3 has 13 residues. Germline loops: CDR1 MNHNS, CDR2 SASEGT. Trimming removed 8 bases at V and 6 bases at J, with 17 bases between. CDR3 in amino acids: CASGYRASGEQYF. The DNA of the CDR3 is TGTGCCAGCGGCTACAGGGCCTCGGGCGAGCAGTACTTC.

The chain recombines TRBV19 with TRBJ1-2; D perhaps matches TRBD1 (5 bases). There are 12 residues in the CDR3. Germline CDR1 and CDR2: LNHDA and SQIVND (reference sequence). V lost 5 bases to trimming and J lost 11 bases, with 15 bases between them. The CDR3: CASSRGESRYTF. Here the CDR3 DNA reads TGTGCCAGTAGTCGGGGGGAATCAAGGTACACCTTC. The entire variable domain, with the rest obtained from reference TRBV19 and TRBJ1-2, is as follows: DGGITQSPKYLFRKEGQNVTLSCEQNLNHDAMYWYRQDPGQGLRLIYYSQIVNDFQKGDIAEGYSVSREKKESFPLTVTSAQKNPTAFYLCASSRGESRYTFGSGTRLTVV.

CDR3 residues: CASSGRPARGSPLHF. The CDR3 DNA reads as TGTGCCAGTAGCGGGAGACCCGCCCGAGGCTCACCCCTCCACTTT. The rearrangement joins TRBV19 to TRBJ1-6; D unclear. The germline V and J ends were trimmed by 6 bases and 10 bases, with 19 bases remaining between them. The CDR3 is 15 amino acids. From germline, CDR1 is LNHDA and CDR2 SQIVND (reference sequence).

V gene TRBV30 combines with J gene TRBJ2-7, with TRBD2 as a possible D gene (5 bases). This CDR3 region has 11 residues. V was cut by 0 bases and J by 5 bases, with 5 bases left in between. Germline values: CDR1 GTSNPN, CDR2 SVGIG (reference sequence). This chain's CDR3 is CAWSVRDEQYF. The CDR3 nucleotides are TGTGCCTGGAGTGTGCGGGACGAGCAGTACTTC. Drawing the rest from reference TRBV30 and TRBJ2-7, the complete variable domain is SQTIHQWPATLVQPVGSPLSLECTVEGTSNPNLYWYRQAAGRGLQLLFYSVGIGQISSEVPQNLSASRPQDRQFILSSKKLLLSDSGFYLCAWSVRDEQYFGPGTRLTVT.

The chain carries TRBV9 and TRBJ1-2; 7 nucleotides agree with TRBD1. Germline-derived CDR1 and CDR2 are SGDLS and YYNGEE. V lost 2 bases, J lost 0 bases, and 7 bases stayed unmatched. The CDR3 is 16 amino acids. The DNA for the CDR3 is TGTGCCAGCAGCGTCTGGGACAGCCGAACTAACTATGGCTACACCTTC. Amino acid sequence: CASSVWDSRTNYGYTF.

V usage is TRBV7-2 and J usage is TRBJ2-7; 11 bases fit TRBD2. Germline-derived CDR1 and CDR2 are SGHTA and FQGNSA. The J segment lost 5 bases and the V segment lost 8 bases, leaving 14 bases of the junction unmatched. The CDR3 is made up of 16 amino acids. CDR3 region: CASFPQLAGDLNEQYF. The CDR3 bases are TGTGCCAGCTTTCCGCAACTAGCGGGAGATCTCAACGAGCAGTACTTC.

This clone showed up just once. The chain employs TRBV21-1 and TRBJ2-4; the table's TRBD2 call for D was not verified on the DNA. TRBV21-1 is listed as a pseudogene. The CDR3 is 14 amino acids. CDR3 region: CASSLRGWGNIQYF. CDR3 bases: TGTGCCAGCAGCTTGCGGGGGTGGGGAAACATTCAGTACTTC.

The J gene is TRBJ2-3, the V gene TRBV7-7; 13 bases agree with TRBD2. CDR1 and CDR2 from the germline V gene are SSHAT and FNYEAQ (reference sequence). The CDR3 loop spans 16 amino acids. After removal of 5 bases from V and 6 bases from J, the junction contained 8 bases not matched to a gene. The CDR3 reads CASSETSGGGWDTQYF. CDR3 DNA: TGTGCCAGCAGCGAAACTAGCGGGGGGGGATGGGATACGCAGTATTTT.

The chain has TRBV7-9 and TRBJ2-1; possible D gene TRBD1, 5 bases. The V end was cut by 8 bases, the J end by 2 bases, with 16 bases between. The CDR3 loop spans 15 amino acids. Germline loops: CDR1 SEHNR, CDR2 FQNEAQ (reference sequence). For the CDR3, the DNA is TGTGCCAGCGGCTCGCAGGGAAGGGCCTACAATGAGCAGTTCTTC. Its translation: CASGSQGRAYNEQFF.

The chain recombines TRBV7-9 with TRBJ2-7; TRBD1 might be the D (6 bases). CDR3 size: 14 residues. Germline assignment: CDR1 SEHNR and CDR2 FQNEAQ (reference sequence). V lost 1 base and J 3 bases, leaving 10 bases between the germline ends. CDR3 in DNA: TGTGCCAGCAGCTTAGTAGGGGACAACTACGAGCAGTACTTC. It yields the protein CASSLVGDNYEQYF.

The gene calls are TRBV23-1 and TRBJ1-1, with 9 bases identical to TRBD1. TRBV23-1 is placed among ORFs of uncertain function. V was pared by 2 bases and J by 3 bases, with 7 bases of the junction left unmatched. There are 16 residues in the CDR3. The CDR3 DNA follows: TGCGCCAGCAGTCAAAAGGGGACAGGGCGAGACACTGAAGCTTTCTTT. This codes for CASSQKGTGRDTEAFF.

The chain employs TRBV5-1 and TRBJ2-5, with 7 bases identical to TRBD2. CDR3 length: 18 amino acids. With 4 bases clipped from V and 1 base from J, the junction kept 16 bases outside the gene matches. Germline V gene lookup returns CDR1 SGHRS and CDR2 YFSETQ. CDR3 protein: CASSDGTIGGLGQETQYF. DNA for the CDR3: TGCGCCAGCAGCGACGGGACTATCGGGGGATTGGGCCAAGAGACCCAGTACTTC.

This chain joins TRBV2 and TRBJ1-1, with no clear D. The V end was cut by 6 bases, the J end by 5 bases, with 13 bases between. The CDR3 totals 13 residues. From germline, CDR1 is SNHLY and CDR2 FYNNEI. The DNA of the CDR3 is TGTGCCAGCAGCCAAGAGGGTGGTACTGAAGCTTTCTTT. It is translated as CASSQEGGTEAFF.

The V call is TRBV5-1, the J call TRBJ1-1; TRBD1 is a possible D gene (5 bases). The CDR3 loop spans 15 amino acids. V lost 4 bases and J 5 bases, leaving 18 bases between the germline ends. Germline CDR1 is SGHRS and CDR2 is YFSETQ. This CDR3 reads CASSRSGEARTEAFF. Written as DNA, the CDR3 is TGCGCCAGCAGCCGTTCGGGGGAGGCGCGAACTGAAGCTTTCTTT. The variable domain in full, with the rest retrieved from reference TRBV5-1 and TRBJ1-1, is KAGVTQTPRYLIKTRGQQVTLSCSPISGHRSVSWYQQTPGQGLQFLFEYFSETQRNKGNFPGRFSGRQFSNSRSEMNVSTLELGDSALYLCASSRSGEARTEAFFGQGTRLTVV.

The chain links TRBV4-2 to TRBJ2-7; D uncertain. CDR1 LGHNA and CDR2 YNFKEQ come from the germline V gene. The CDR3 runs to 13 residues. V lost 4 bases and J 0 bases, leaving 7 bases between the germline ends. The chain's CDR3 is CASSPAGSYEQYF. CDR3 coding DNA: TGTGCCAGCAGCCCTGCAGGCTCCTACGAGCAGTACTTC.